These T cell receptor beta chains were read from a single sample in a study of blood T cell repertoires in COVID-19. Data came from immunoSEQ multiplex PCR; TCRdb stores just in-frame clones and leaves some out. The top ten clones hold just under 3% of a sample with about 350,000 clones, about 90% of them seen once. Source material: PBMCs or T cells enriched from blood (not recorded which). The receptor source for this set is a woman in her 30s who had recovered from COVID-19. Both conserved end residues are part of each CDR3. A D gene is named only where the DNA matches it firmly. Clone size, where shown, is once, few, many, or a class for clones that have expanded.

j_call clone_size v_call d_call cdr3_aa cdr3_nt
TRBJ1-2 few TRBV11-1 TRBD1 CASSLSNPRGNYGYTF TGTGCCAGCAGCTTATCAAACCCCAGGGGGAACTATGGCTACACCTTC
TRBJ1-6 - TRBV27 - CASSRDRSSYNSPLHF TGTGCCAGCAGCCGCGACAGAAGCTCCTATAATTCACCCCTCCACTTT
TRBJ2-3 - TRBV28 TRBD2 CASSPVGTSGITDTQYF TGTGCCAGCAGTCCTGTAGGGACTAGCGGGATTACAGATACGCAGTATTTT
TRBJ2-7 - TRBV27 TRBD1 CASSSGTGAFEQYF TGTGCCAGCAGTTCCGGGACAGGGGCCTTCGAGCAGTACTTC
TRBJ1-3 - TRBV30 TRBD1 CAWSQGSTGSGNTIYF TGTGCCTGGTCCCAAGGGTCGACAGGGTCTGGAAACACCATATATTTT
TRBJ2-7 - TRBV5-4 TRBD1 CASSVGTGSPYEQYF TGTGCCAGCAGCGTGGGGACAGGGAGTCCCTACGAGCAGTACTTC
TRBJ1-1 - TRBV11-1 - CASSPPYTEAFF TGTGCCAGCAGTCCCCCCTATACTGAAGCTTTCTTT
TRBJ2-1 - TRBV19 - CASTTGGLARDEQFF TGTGCCAGTACCACCGGGGGACTCGCCCGCGATGAGCAGTTCTTC
TRBJ1-1 - TRBV3-1/TRBV3-2 - CASSLNGGAEAFF TGTGCCAGCAGCCTGAACGGGGGAGCTGAAGCTTTCTTT
TRBJ1-1 - TRBV7-8 - CASSLVQGNTEAFF TGTGCCAGCAGCTTAGTTCAGGGAAACACTGAAGCTTTCTTT